Presented here are 26 T cell receptor beta chains from one specimen sequenced in a study of blood T cells in healthy people across ages. The authors ran a second PCR of about 6 to 11 cycles using a sample-barcoded 5' primer and a J-beta primer mix. TCRdb independently ran MiXCR on the 5' RACE reads; one entry per CDR3 protein. This sample yields hundreds of thousands of distinct CDR3 sequences, of which 35% to 50% are seen a single time; around 18% belongs to the top ten. The specimen was blood. These receptors all come from a man older than 75 in good health.

V is TRBV5-1 and J is TRBJ2-3; D perhaps matches TRBD2 (5 bases). With 0 bases removed from V and 2 bases from J, the gap between germline ends came to 16 bases. The CDR3 is made up of 17 amino acids. Germline loops: CDR1 SGHRS, CDR2 YFSETQ. The CDR3 here is CASSLGSSRPPTDTQYF. The CDR3 region has the DNA TGCGCCAGCAGCTTGGGGTCTAGCAGGCCCCCCACAGATACGCAGTATTTT.

Note on this clonotype: One junction end does not reproduce the germline sequence, and a read error may be involved. The chain is built from TRBV9 and TRBJ1-6; maybe TRBD1 (6 bases). The V gene's germline CDR1 is SGDLS and CDR2 YYNGEE. This CDR3 has 14 residues. In DNA, the CDR3 is TGTGCCAGCAGCGTTCAGGGGTGGAATTCACCCCCCCACTTT. Its protein product is CASSVQGWNSPPHF.

This clonotype was observed at least ten times. The chain joins TRBV29-1 to TRBJ1-2, with a possible D match to TRBD1 (6 bases). Germline CDR1 and CDR2: SQVTM and ANQGSEA. The CDR3 has 13 residues. Deletions cut 4 bases from V and 0 bases from J, with 9 bases between. In DNA, the CDR3 is TGCAGCGTTGGAACAGGGACTAACTATGGCTACACCTTC. Translating gives CSVGTGTNYGYTF.

The CDR3 DNA reads as TGTGCCAGCAGCAAGGGACTAGCGGGAGAGGGGGTCGAAGAGCAGTACTTC. The encoded protein is CASSKGLAGEGVEEQYF. J is TRBJ2-7 and V is TRBV7-6, with 14 bases that match TRBD2. The CDR3 contains 17 residues. V shed 5 bases, J shed 7 bases, and the junction held 13 bases outside the gene matches. Looked up from germline, CDR1 is SGHVS and CDR2 is FNYEAQ.

For this clonotype: This may come from a read error, since a much larger clone is one base off. The rearrangement links TRBV12-3 or TRBV12-4 to TRBJ2-7, with D maybe TRBD2 (5 bases). CDR3 length equals 14 residues. V lost 4 bases and J lost 2, with 12 bases in between. In nucleotides, the CDR3 is TGTGCCAGCAGTTCCACAGCGGAAGCCTACGAGCAGTACTTC. This translates into CASSSTAEAYEQYF.

With respect to this clonotype: The junction departs from the called germline gene at one end, perhaps through a read error. V is TRBV6-6 and J is TRBJ2-7, with D perhaps given as TRBD1 or TRBD2 (5 bases each). The CDR3 is 13 residues long. Germline values: CDR1 MNHNY, CDR2 SVGAGI (reference sequence). The CDR3 protein is CASSYGGSSEQYF. The CDR3, as DNA: TGTGCCAGCAGTTATGGGGGTTCCTCCGAGCAGTACTTC.

The sample holds a few counts of this clonotype. The chain links TRBV28 to TRBJ2-5; 7 bases fit TRBD2. This CDR3 is 17 amino acids long. V shed 2 bases and J 0 bases; nucleotides not matched to a gene: 9. From germline, CDR1 is MDHEN and CDR2 SYDVKM. Here the CDR3 reads CASSLIASGLYQETQYF. CDR3 coding DNA: TGTGCCAGCAGTTTAATTGCTAGCGGCCTGTACCAAGAGACCCAGTACTTC.

The table lists this clonotype with a few counts. The chain's CDR3 is CSARDDGRPYNEQFF. The CDR3 DNA reads TGCAGTGCTAGAGATGACGGGAGACCCTACAATGAGCAGTTCTTC. The V and J genes are TRBV20-1 and TRBJ2-1; D is perhaps TRBD2 (6 bases). The CDR3 length is 15 residues. V gave up 0 bases and J gave up 2 bases, with 11 bases separating them. The germline gives CDR1 DFQATT, CDR2 SNEGSKA (reference sequence).

The V call is TRBV6-2 or TRBV6-3, the J call TRBJ1-5, with 7 bases fitting TRBD1. In germline, CDR1 is MNHEY, CDR2 SVGEGT. The V and J ends lost 8 bases and 4 bases, in that order; junction bases with no gene match: 2. CDR3 length: 12 residues. The DNA for the CDR3 is TGTGCCAGCCAACAGGGGAATCAGCCCCAGCATTTT. Its translation: CASQQGNQPQHF.

This clonotype was recorded a few times. This rearrangement joins TRBV7-9 to TRBJ2-7; 10 nucleotides align to TRBD1. Trimming cost V 5 bases and J 4 bases; bases outside gene matches: 5. The CDR3 totals 14 residues. The V gene's germline CDR1 is SEHNR and CDR2 FQNEAQ (reference sequence). Written as DNA, the CDR3 is TGTGCCAGCAGCAAGGACAGGGGGATTTACGAGCAGTACTTC. Translated: CASSKDRGIYEQYF.

The rearrangement joins TRBV2 to TRBJ2-1; D is possibly TRBD2 (6 bases). Deletions cut 3 bases from V and 5 bases from J, with 17 bases between. This CDR3 has 16 residues. Germline CDR1 reads SNHLY; CDR2 reads FYNNEI. CDR3 protein: CASSDLARASDNEQFF. For the CDR3, the DNA is TGTGCCAGCAGTGACCTAGCCAGAGCTAGCGACAATGAGCAGTTCTTC.

The chain links TRBV6-5 to TRBJ1-1, with 10 bases fitting TRBD1. The CDR3 is 12 residues long. Germline CDR1 and CDR2: MNHEY and SVGAGI. V lost 6 bases to trimming and J lost 11 bases; unmatched junction nucleotides: 6. The CDR3 nucleotides are TGTGCCAGCAGACCGGGACAGGGGAAGGCTTTCTTT. Encoded protein: CASRPGQGKAFF.

This clonotype was picked up many times. The chain has TRBV7-2 and TRBJ2-2, with no clear D. Trimming removed 3 bases from V and 6 bases from J, with 17 bases in between. In germline, CDR1 is SGHTA, CDR2 FQGNSA. CDR3 length: 16 residues. For the CDR3, the DNA is TGTGCCAGCAGCTTGGATTCGACAAGTCGGTCCGGGGAGCTGTTTTTT. It codes for CASSLDSTSRSGELFF.

The V and J genes are TRBV12-3 or TRBV12-4 and TRBJ1-5; TRBD1 might be the D (6 bases). The CDR3 has 15 residues. Trimming removed 1 base at V and 7 bases at J, with 14 bases between. CDR3 region: CASSLESGGRQPQHF. The CDR3 region has the DNA TGTGCCAGCAGTTTAGAGTCGGGGGGCCGCCAGCCCCAGCATTTT.

This chain uses TRBV29-1 with TRBJ2-7; 12 bases align to TRBD2. The germline V gene encodes CDR1 SQVTM and CDR2 ANQGSEA. Unmatched junction bases numbered 17, after V lost 2 bases and J lost 6 bases. The CDR3 spans 18 residues. The DNA for the CDR3 is TGCAGCGTTGAAATCCCGGATACTAGCGGGAGGAGGTGGGGCGAGCAGTACTTC. This sequence encodes CSVEIPDTSGRRWGEQYF.

The CDR3 DNA follows: TGTGCCTGGGGCCTCGGGGGCCGATACAGGGAGACCCAGTACTTC. As protein: CAWGLGGRYRETQYF. The rearrangement joins TRBV30 to TRBJ2-5; D possibly matches TRBD1 or TRBD2 (6 bases each). Germline V CDR1 and CDR2: GTSNPN, SVGIG (reference sequence). The CDR3 is 15 amino acids. Trimming pared 5 bases from V and 5 bases from J, leaving 21 bases between.

The V gene is TRBV3-1, the J gene TRBJ2-5; D is perhaps TRBD2 (6 bases). The J call is uncertain, as TRBJ2-1 better fits the DNA end. Germline V gene data show CDR1 as LGHDT and CDR2 as YNNKEL (reference sequence). The CDR3 contains 16 residues. CDR3 in amino acids: CASSQDWGTQQETQFF. CDR3 nucleotide sequence: TGTGCCAGCAGCCAAGATTGGGGGACTCAGCAAGAGACCCAGTTCTTC.

This sequence joins TRBV28 and TRBJ2-3; TRBD1 agrees at 7 bases. CDR1 MDHEN and CDR2 SYDVKM come from the germline V gene. This CDR3 has 17 residues. J was trimmed by 1 base and V by 8 bases; bases with no gene match: 15. The CDR3 nucleotides read TGTGCCAGCGCTGAACCCCGCCGGACAGGACGCACAGATACGCAGTATTTT. Translation: CASAEPRRTGRTDTQYF. Full variable domain (outside the CDR3, taken from reference TRBV28 and TRBJ2-3): DVKVTQSSRYLVKRTGEKVFLECVQDMDHENMFWYRQDPGLGLRLIYFSYDVKMKEKGDIPEGYSVSREKKERFSLILESASTNQTSMYLCASAEPRRTGRTDTQYFGPGTRLTVL.

This clonotype showed up many times. This chain connects TRBV6-1 to TRBJ2-7, with D hard to call. V was shortened by 10 bases and J by 1 base, with 14 bases between the two germline ends. Germline-derived CDR1 and CDR2 are MNHNS and SASEGT. The CDR3 is 13 residues long. CDR3 amino acids: CATLLGRSYEQYF. In DNA form, the CDR3 reads TGTGCCACCCTCCTAGGGCGATCCTACGAGCAGTACTTC.

This chain joins TRBV6-2 or TRBV6-3 and TRBJ2-1, with D uncertain. Looked up from germline, CDR1 is MNHEY and CDR2 is SVGEGT. Trimming removed 0 bases from V and 8 bases from J, with 17 bases in between. This CDR3 has 16 residues. The CDR3 DNA reads TGTGCCAGCAGTTACTCCTCGGGTTTAGTGGCGGATGAGCAGTTCTTC. Its translation: CASSYSSGLVADEQFF.

The CDR3: CASSFSLAGYYEQYF. The CDR3 DNA reads as TGTGCCAGCAGTTTTTCACTAGCGGGATACTACGAGCAGTACTTC. This sequence joins TRBV12-3 or TRBV12-4 and TRBJ2-7, with 10 bases aligning to TRBD2. This CDR3 comprises 15 residues. The trim removed 3 bases at V and 3 bases at J, leaving 5 bases unmatched.

There are a few counts of this clonotype. The rearrangement uses TRBV20-1 and TRBJ2-6; D unclear. Between the trimmed V and J ends, which lost 3 bases and 0 bases, there was a span of 6 bases. The CDR3 consists of 14 residues. Per the germline V gene, CDR1 is DFQATT and CDR2 is SNEGSKA (reference sequence). The CDR3 reads CSARDISGANVLTF. The CDR3 DNA follows: TGCAGTGCTAGGGATATCTCTGGGGCCAACGTCCTGACTTTC.

There are a few counts of this clonotype. V usage is TRBV20-1 and J usage is TRBJ2-1, with TRBD2 matching over 9 bases. Losses at the gene ends were 5 bases for V and 1 base for J; bases not matched to a gene: 6. Germline-derived CDR1 and CDR2 are DFQATT and SNEGSKA (reference sequence). This CDR3 is built from 15 residues. CDR3 coding DNA: TGCAGTGCTGCCTTAGCGGGAGTGTCCTACAATGAGCAGTTCTTC. Encoded protein: CSAALAGVSYNEQFF.

This clonotype was observed a handful of times. The gene calls are TRBV7-2 and TRBJ2-5; D is uncertain. Germline CDR1 is SGHTA and CDR2 is FQGNSA. Trimming cost V 5 bases and J 5 bases, with 9 bases left between them. The CDR3 is made up of 12 amino acids. CDR3 region: CASSPTVETQYF. The CDR3 DNA reads TGTGCCAGCAGCCCTACCGTGGAGACCCAGTACTTC.

The chain has TRBV20-1 and TRBJ2-7; 16 bases match TRBD2. There are 17 residues in the CDR3. CDR1 and CDR2 from the germline V gene are DFQATT and SNEGSKA (reference sequence). V gave up 6 bases and J gave up 1 base; unmatched junction bases: 9. The DNA for the CDR3 is TGCAGTGCCGACGCGGGACTAGCGGGAGGGCCATCCTACGAGCAGTACTTC. As protein: CSADAGLAGGPSYEQYF.

In DNA form, the CDR3 reads TGCAGTGCTAGAGATTTCAAACTAGCGGTGGAGGATGAGCAGTTCTTC. This sequence encodes CSARDFKLAVEDEQFF. V usage is TRBV20-1 and J usage is TRBJ2-1, with TRBD2 matching 8 bases. Looked up from germline, CDR1 is DFQATT and CDR2 is SNEGSKA (reference sequence). The trim removed 0 bases at V and 8 bases at J, leaving 12 bases unmatched. The CDR3 has 16 amino acids.